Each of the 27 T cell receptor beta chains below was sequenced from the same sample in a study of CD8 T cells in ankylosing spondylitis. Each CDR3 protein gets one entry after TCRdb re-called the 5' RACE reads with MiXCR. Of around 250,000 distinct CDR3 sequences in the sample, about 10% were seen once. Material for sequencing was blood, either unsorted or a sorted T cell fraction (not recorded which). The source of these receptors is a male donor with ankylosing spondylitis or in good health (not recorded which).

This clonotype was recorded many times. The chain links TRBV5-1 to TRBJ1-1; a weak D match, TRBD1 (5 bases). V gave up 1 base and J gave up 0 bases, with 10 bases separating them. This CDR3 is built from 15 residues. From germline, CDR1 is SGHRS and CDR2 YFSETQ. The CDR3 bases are TGCGCCAGCAGCTTGAAGACAGAGATGAACACTGAAGCTTTCTTT. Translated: CASSLKTEMNTEAFF.

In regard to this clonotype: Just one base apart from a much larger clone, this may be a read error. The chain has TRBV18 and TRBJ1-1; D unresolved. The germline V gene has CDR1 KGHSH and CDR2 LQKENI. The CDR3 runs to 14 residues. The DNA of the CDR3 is TGTGCCAGCTCACCAGACCCGGGAAGGGATGAATCTTTCTTT. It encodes CASSPDPGRDESFF.

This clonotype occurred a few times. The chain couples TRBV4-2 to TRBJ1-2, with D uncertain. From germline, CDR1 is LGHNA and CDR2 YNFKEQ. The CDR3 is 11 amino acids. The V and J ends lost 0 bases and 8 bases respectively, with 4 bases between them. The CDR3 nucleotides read TGTGCCAGCAGCCAAGATGGCGGCTACACCTTC. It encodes CASSQDGGYTF.

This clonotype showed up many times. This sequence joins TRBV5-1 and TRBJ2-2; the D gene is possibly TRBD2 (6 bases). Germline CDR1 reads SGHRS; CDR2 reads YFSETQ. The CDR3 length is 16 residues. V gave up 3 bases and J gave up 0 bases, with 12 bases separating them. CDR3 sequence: CASSSGERPNTGELFF. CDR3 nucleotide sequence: TGCGCCAGCAGCTCGGGGGAGAGACCGAACACCGGGGAGCTGTTTTTT.

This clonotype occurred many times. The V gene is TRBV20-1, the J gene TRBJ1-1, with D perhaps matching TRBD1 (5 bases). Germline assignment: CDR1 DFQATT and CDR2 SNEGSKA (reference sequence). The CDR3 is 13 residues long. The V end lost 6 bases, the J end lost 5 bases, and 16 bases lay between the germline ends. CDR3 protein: CSAREGRGTEAFF. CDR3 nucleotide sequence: TGCAGTGCAAGGGAGGGTAGGGGTACTGAAGCTTTCTTT.

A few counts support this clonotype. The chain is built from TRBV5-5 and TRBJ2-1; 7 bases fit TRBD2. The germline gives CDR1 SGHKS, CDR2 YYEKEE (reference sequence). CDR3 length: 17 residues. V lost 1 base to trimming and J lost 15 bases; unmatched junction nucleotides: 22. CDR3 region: CASSLPWRARGTPLWFF. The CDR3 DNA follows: TGTGCCAGCAGCTTGCCCTGGAGGGCGCGGGGGACGCCTTTGTGGTTCTTC.

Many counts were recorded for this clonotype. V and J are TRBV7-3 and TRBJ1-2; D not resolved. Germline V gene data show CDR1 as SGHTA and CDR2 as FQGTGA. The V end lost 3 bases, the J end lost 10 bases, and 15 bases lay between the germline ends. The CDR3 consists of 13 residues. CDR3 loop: CASSFSSSGDYTF. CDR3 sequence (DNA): TGTGCCAGCAGCTTTAGCAGCTCAGGAGACTACACCTTC.

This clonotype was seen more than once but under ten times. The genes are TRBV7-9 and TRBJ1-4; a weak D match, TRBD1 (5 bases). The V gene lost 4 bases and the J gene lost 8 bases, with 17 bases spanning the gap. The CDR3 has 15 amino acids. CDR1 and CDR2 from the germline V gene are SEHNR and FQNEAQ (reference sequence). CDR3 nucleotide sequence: TGTGCCAGCAGCTCCTCGGACAAGGGAGGGGAAAAACTGTTTTTT. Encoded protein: CASSSSDKGGEKLFF.

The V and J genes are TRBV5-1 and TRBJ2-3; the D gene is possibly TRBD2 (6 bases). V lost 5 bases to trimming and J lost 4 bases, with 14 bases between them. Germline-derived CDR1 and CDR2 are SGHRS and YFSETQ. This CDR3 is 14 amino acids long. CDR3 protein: CASSNLLAADTQYF. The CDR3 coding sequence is TGCGCCAGCAGTAATCTACTAGCAGCAGATACGCAGTATTTT.

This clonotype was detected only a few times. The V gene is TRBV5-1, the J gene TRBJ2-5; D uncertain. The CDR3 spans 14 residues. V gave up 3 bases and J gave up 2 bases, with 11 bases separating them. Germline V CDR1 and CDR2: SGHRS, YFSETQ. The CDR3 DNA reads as TGCGCCAGCAGCTCCTGGACGGAGCAAGAGACCCAGTACTTC. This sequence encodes CASSSWTEQETQYF.

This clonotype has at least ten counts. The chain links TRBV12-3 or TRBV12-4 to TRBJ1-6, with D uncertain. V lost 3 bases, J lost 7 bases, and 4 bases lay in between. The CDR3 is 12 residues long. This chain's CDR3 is CASSFPNSPLHF. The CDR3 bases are TGTGCCAGCAGTTTCCCAAATTCACCCCTCCACTTT.

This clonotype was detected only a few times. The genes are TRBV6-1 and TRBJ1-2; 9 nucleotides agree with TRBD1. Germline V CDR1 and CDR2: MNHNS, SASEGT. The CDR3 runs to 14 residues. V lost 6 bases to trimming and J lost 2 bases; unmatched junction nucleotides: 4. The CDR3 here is CASRRTGENYGYTF. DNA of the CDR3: TGTGCCAGCAGACGGACAGGGGAAAACTATGGCTACACCTTC.

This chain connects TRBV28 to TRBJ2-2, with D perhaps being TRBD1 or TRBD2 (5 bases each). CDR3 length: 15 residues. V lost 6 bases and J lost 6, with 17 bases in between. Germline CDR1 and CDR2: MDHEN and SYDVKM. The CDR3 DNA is TGTGCCAGCAGCCCCCCCGGGGCGAAGTCCGGGGAGCTGTTTTTT. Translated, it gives CASSPPGAKSGELFF.

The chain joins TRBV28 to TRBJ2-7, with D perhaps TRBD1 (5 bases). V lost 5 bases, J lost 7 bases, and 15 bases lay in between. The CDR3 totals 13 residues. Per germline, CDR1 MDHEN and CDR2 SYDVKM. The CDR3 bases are TGTGCCAGCAGTCCCCCGGACACCCGAGAGCAGTACTTC. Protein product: CASSPPDTREQYF.

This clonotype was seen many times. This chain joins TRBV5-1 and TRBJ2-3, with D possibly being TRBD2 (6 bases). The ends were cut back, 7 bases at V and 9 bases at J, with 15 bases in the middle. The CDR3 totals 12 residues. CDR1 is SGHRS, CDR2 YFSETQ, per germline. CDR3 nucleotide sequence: TGCGCCAGCCAGGAGGGCTTAGGCACGCAGTATTTT. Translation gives CASQEGLGTQYF.

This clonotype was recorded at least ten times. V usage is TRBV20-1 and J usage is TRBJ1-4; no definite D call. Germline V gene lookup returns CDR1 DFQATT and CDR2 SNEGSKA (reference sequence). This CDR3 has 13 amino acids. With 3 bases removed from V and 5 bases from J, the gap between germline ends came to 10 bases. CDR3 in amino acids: CSASGGGNEKLFF. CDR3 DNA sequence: TGCAGTGCTAGCGGCGGAGGCAATGAAAAACTGTTTTTT.

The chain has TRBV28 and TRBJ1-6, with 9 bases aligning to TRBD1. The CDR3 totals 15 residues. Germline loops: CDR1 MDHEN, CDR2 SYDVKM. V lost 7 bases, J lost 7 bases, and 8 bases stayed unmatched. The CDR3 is CASNPQGARNSPLHF. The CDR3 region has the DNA TGTGCCAGCAATCCACAGGGGGCGCGAAATTCACCCCTCCACTTT.

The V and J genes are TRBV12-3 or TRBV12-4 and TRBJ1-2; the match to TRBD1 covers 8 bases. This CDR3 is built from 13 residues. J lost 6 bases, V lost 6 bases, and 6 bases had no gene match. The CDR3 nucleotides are TGTGCCAGCAGCCGTGGACAGGGAAATGGCTACACCTTC. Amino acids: CASSRGQGNGYTF.

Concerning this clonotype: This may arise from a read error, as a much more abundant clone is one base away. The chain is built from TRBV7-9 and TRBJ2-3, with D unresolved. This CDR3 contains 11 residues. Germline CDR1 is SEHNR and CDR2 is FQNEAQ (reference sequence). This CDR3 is CASTLKDTQYF. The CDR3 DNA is TGTGCCAGCACCTTAAAGGATACGCAGTATTTT.

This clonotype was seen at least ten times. CDR3 nucleotide sequence: TGCAGCGTCAGGACAGATTCTAGCACAGATACGCAGTATTTT. Translating gives CSVRTDSSTDTQYF. The chain is built from TRBV29-1 and TRBJ2-3, with D possibly being TRBD1 (6 bases). The V gene lost 6 bases and the J gene lost 0 bases, with 13 bases spanning the gap. CDR3 size: 14 residues. Per the germline V gene, CDR1 is SQVTM and CDR2 is ANQGSEA.

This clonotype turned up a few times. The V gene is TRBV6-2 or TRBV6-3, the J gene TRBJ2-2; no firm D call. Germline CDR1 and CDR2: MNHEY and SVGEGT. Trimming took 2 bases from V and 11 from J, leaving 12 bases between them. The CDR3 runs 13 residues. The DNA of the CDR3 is TGTGCCAGCAGTTACGGAATGACAATAGAGCTGTTTTTT. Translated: CASSYGMTIELFF.

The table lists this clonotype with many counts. In DNA form, the CDR3 reads TGCAGTGCTAGAGTTGCTAGCGGGAGGGTGGGCGATGAGCAGTTCTTC. Amino acid sequence: CSARVASGRVGDEQFF. J is TRBJ2-1 and V is TRBV20-1; 12 bases map to TRBD2. Trimming cost V 1 base and J 8 bases; bases outside gene matches: 9. Germline CDR1 is DFQATT and CDR2 is SNEGSKA (reference sequence). The CDR3 runs to 16 residues.

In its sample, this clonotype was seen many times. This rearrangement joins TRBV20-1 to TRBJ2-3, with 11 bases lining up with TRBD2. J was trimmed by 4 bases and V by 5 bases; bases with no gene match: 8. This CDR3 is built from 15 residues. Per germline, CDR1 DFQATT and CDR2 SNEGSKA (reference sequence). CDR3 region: CSALSGGALSDTQYF. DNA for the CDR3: TGCAGTGCTCTTAGCGGGGGGGCCTTGTCAGATACGCAGTATTTT.

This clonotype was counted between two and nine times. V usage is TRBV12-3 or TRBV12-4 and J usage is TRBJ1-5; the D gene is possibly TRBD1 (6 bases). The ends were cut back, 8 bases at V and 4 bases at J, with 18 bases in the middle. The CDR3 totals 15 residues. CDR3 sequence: CASSPPGGQNQPQHF. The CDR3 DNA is TGTGCCAGCTCCCCCCCCGGAGGACAGAATCAGCCCCAGCATTTT.

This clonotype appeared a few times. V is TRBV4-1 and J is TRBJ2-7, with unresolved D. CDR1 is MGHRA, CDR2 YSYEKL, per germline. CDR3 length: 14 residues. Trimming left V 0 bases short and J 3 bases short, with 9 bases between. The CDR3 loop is CASSQDYGFYEQYF. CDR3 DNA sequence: TGCGCCAGCAGCCAAGATTACGGTTTCTACGAGCAGTACTTC.

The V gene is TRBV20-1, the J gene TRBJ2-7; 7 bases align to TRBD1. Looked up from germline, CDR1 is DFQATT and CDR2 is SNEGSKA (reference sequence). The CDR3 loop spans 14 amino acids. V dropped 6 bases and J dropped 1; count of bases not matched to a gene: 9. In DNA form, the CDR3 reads TGCAGTGCGAACGGACAGGCCGCATCCTACGAGCAGTACTTC. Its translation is CSANGQAASYEQYF.

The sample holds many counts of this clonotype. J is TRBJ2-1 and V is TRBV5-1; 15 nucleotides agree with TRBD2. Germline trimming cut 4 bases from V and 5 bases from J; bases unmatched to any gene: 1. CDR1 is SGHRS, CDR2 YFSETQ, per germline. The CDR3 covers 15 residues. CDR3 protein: CASSRTSGRDNEQFF. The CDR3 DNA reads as TGCGCCAGCAGCCGGACTAGCGGGAGGGACAATGAGCAGTTCTTC.